These 21 T cell receptor beta chains were sequenced from one sample in a study of low-dose radiotherapy and immunotherapy resistance in tumors. TRAV and TRBV primers primed cDNA for both TCRalpha and TCRbeta. PCR amplification of the TCRs was performed with Phusion for 15 to 25 PCR cycles, and it relied on a constant-region primer together with a V-primer adapter. TCRdb called the reads again in MiXCR, with one record for every CDR3 protein. Of around 69,000 distinct CDR3 sequences listed, less than 35% are singletons. As for time point: before trial treatment. The sequenced sample was PBMCs, obtained before treatment. The receptors originated from a female donor with ovarian cancer.

This clonotype was recorded many times. The chain recombines TRBV3-1 with TRBJ2-6, with 7 bases identical to TRBD1. CDR1 is LGHDT, CDR2 YNNKEL, per germline (reference sequence). Trimming at V came to 2 bases and at J to 2 bases, leaving 9 bases not matched to a gene. The CDR3 length is 18 residues. CDR3 in amino acids: CASSQLTGRIAGANVLTF. The CDR3 DNA reads TGTGCCAGCAGCCAACTGACAGGGAGAATCGCTGGGGCCAACGTCCTGACTTTC.

This clonotype was counted ten times or more. The chain links TRBV7-9 to TRBJ2-7; D ambiguous. Looked up from germline, CDR1 is SEHNR and CDR2 is FQNEAQ (reference sequence). The V end was cut by 3 bases, the J end by 3 bases, with 15 bases between. The CDR3 loop spans 15 amino acids. The CDR3 region is CASSFLFSPYYEQYF. In DNA form, the CDR3 reads TGTGCCAGCAGCTTCTTGTTTTCGCCCTACTACGAGCAGTACTTC.

This clonotype was seen repeatedly, ten times or more. The gene calls are TRBV18 and TRBJ2-7; 7 bases map to TRBD1. Germline V gives CDR1 KGHSH, CDR2 LQKENI. This CDR3 is built from 14 residues. Losses at the gene ends were 4 bases for V and 2 bases for J; bases not matched to a gene: 5. CDR3 DNA sequence: TGTGCCAGCTCACTCGCCACAGGGGCCTACGAGCAGTACTTC. Residues: CASSLATGAYEQYF. Full variable domain (rest looked up from reference TRBV18 and TRBJ2-7): NAGVMQNPRHLVRRRGQEARLRCSPMKGHSHVYWYRQLPEEGLKFMVYLQKENIIDESGMPKERFSAEFPKEGPSILRIQQVVRGDSAAYFCASSLATGAYEQYFGPGTRLTVT.

This clonotype was detected ten times or more. The V and J genes are TRBV20-1 and TRBJ2-3; no firm D call. The CDR3 sequence is 15 residues long. Germline CDR1 is DFQATT and CDR2 is SNEGSKA (reference sequence). V was shortened by 1 base and J by 1 base, with 12 bases between the two germline ends. The CDR3 loop reads CSARGSGWGTDTQYF. Written as DNA, the CDR3 is TGCAGTGCTAGAGGTTCCGGGTGGGGCACAGATACGCAGTATTTT.

In this sample, this clonotype turned up many times. The chain employs TRBV5-4 and TRBJ2-1; TRBD2 might be the D (5 bases). The CDR3 spans 15 residues. With 0 bases removed from V and 3 bases from J, the gap between germline ends came to 10 bases. Germline V gene lookup returns CDR1 SGHNT and CDR2 YYREEE (reference sequence). The DNA for the CDR3 is TGTGCCAGCAGCTTGGTGGGAGTTATCTACAATGAGCAGTTCTTC. As protein: CASSLVGVIYNEQFF.

The chain uses TRBV29-1 and TRBJ1-4, with a possible D match to TRBD1 (6 bases). V lost 6 bases and J 12 bases, leaving 14 bases between the germline ends. CDR1 and CDR2 from the germline V gene are SQVTM and ANQGSEA. This CDR3 spans 11 amino acids. The CDR3 reads CSVKTGWELFF. The CDR3 DNA reads TGCAGCGTGAAAACAGGGTGGGAACTGTTTTTT.

As regards this clonotype: With a far larger clone one base away, a read error is the likely cause. This sequence joins TRBV14 and TRBJ2-7; no clear D gene. Trimming pared 6 bases from V and 3 bases from J, leaving 9 bases between. The CDR3 loop spans 12 amino acids. Germline V gene sequence: CDR1 SGHDN, CDR2 FVKESK. The CDR3 region is CASRRDFYEQYF. The CDR3 coding sequence is TGTGCCAGCAGGCGCGACTTCTACGAGCAGTACTTC.

Many counts were recorded for this clonotype. Sequence at one end of the junction differs from germline and may be a read error. The chain combines TRBV20-1 with TRBJ2-7; 9 nucleotides align to TRBD1. The V gene's germline CDR1 is DFQATT and CDR2 SNEGSKA (reference sequence). This CDR3 contains 21 residues. CDR3: CSASSTNIVGTGNQRFYAQYF. The CDR3 nucleotides read TGCAGTGCTAGTAGCACTAACATTGTGGGGACAGGGAATCAAAGGTTCTACGCGCAGTACTTC.

This clonotype was recorded at least ten times. V gene TRBV29-1 combines with J gene TRBJ2-1; D gene uncertain. CDR3 length equals 13 residues. CDR1 SQVTM and CDR2 ANQGSEA come from the germline V gene. Trimming took off 7 bases at V and 6 bases at J, with 16 bases between the two ends. Here the CDR3 DNA reads TGCAGCGCCGACCTAAGCGTTGCCAATGAGCAGTTCTTC. Encoded protein: CSADLSVANEQFF.

The chain is built from TRBV5-1 and TRBJ2-2; D remains unclear. CDR3 length equals 13 residues. V lost 3 bases to trimming and J lost 6 bases, with 9 bases between them. Germline assignment: CDR1 SGHRS and CDR2 YFSETQ. DNA for the CDR3: TGCGCCAGCAGCTGGGCAGGCGCCGGGGAGCTGTTTTTT. As protein: CASSWAGAGELFF.

V is TRBV7-9 and J is TRBJ2-2, with D possibly being TRBD2 (5 bases). This CDR3 contains 14 residues. The germline V gene encodes CDR1 SEHNR and CDR2 FQNEAQ (reference sequence). Deletions cut 5 bases from V and 2 bases from J, with 9 bases between. For the CDR3, the DNA is TGTGCCAGCAGCCAGGACTCAAACACCGGGGAGCTGTTTTTT. Protein: CASSQDSNTGELFF.

There are many counts of this clonotype. This sequence joins TRBV5-1 and TRBJ1-1, with 10 bases matching TRBD1. This CDR3 is 13 amino acids long. Germline CDR1 and CDR2: SGHRS and YFSETQ. J lost 7 bases, V lost 4 bases, and 4 bases had no gene match. Here the CDR3 DNA reads TGCGCCAGCAGCGAAAGGACAGGGGGTGAAGCTTTCTTT. This sequence encodes CASSERTGGEAFF.

Of note for this clonotype: Its ends do not fully match the called genes, so a read error is possible. Here the CDR3 DNA reads TGTCCCAGCAGCTTGTATCTCCGGTATGGGTCCAATGGGCAGTTCTTC. It encodes CPSSLYLRYGSNGQFF. J is TRBJ2-1 and V is TRBV5-8; D gene ambiguous. The CDR3 sequence is 16 residues long. Germline V gene lookup returns CDR1 SGHTS and CDR2 YDEGEE.

This clonotype was observed at least ten times. The rearrangement uses TRBV20-1 and TRBJ2-2; no definite D call. The CDR3 is made up of 14 amino acids. V was trimmed by 3 bases and J by 0 bases, leaving 8 bases between them. CDR1 is DFQATT and CDR2 is SNEGSKA in the germline V gene (reference sequence). As DNA, the CDR3 is TGCAGTGCTAGGCGGCAGTCGAACACCGGGGAGCTGTTTTTT. The encoded protein is CSARRQSNTGELFF.

For this clonotype: A much larger clonotype is one base distant, so this may be a read error. The CDR3 reads CASSLLSGTDTQYF. CDR3 in DNA: TGTGCCAGCAGTTTGCTCTCCGGCACAGATACGCAGTATTTT. The chain is built from TRBV28 and TRBJ2-3, with no clear D. Germline lookup yields CDR1 MDHEN and CDR2 SYDVKM. Trimming pared 3 bases from V and 1 base from J, leaving 8 bases between. The CDR3 runs to 14 residues.

The chain recombines TRBV13 with TRBJ2-2; the D gene is possibly TRBD1 (6 bases). The CDR3 has 13 amino acids. V was trimmed by 7 bases and J by 3 bases, leaving 9 bases between them. Germline CDR1 and CDR2: PRHDT and FYEKMQ (reference sequence). CDR3 nucleotide sequence: TGTGCCAGCAAGGGGGATGACACCGGGGAGCTGTTTTTT. As protein: CASKGDDTGELFF.

A remark on this clonotype: The junction departs from the called germline gene at one end, perhaps through a read error. The rearrangement links TRBV6-2 or TRBV6-3 to TRBJ1-3; the D is unclear. This CDR3 comprises 15 residues. Germline lookup yields CDR1 MNHEY and CDR2 SVGEGT. The CDR3 region has the DNA TGTGCCAGCAGTTACTCGGGCCTCTCTGGAAATACCATATATTTT. Its protein is CASSYSGLSGNTIYF.

The V gene is TRBV6-5, the J gene TRBJ1-3, with D perhaps matching TRBD1 (6 bases). The CDR3 length is 15 residues. Germline CDR1 and CDR2: MNHEY and SVGAGI. V was cut by 2 bases and J by 2 bases, with 10 bases left in between. For the CDR3, the DNA is TGTGCCAGCAGTTACAGGGGACAACCTGGAAACACCATATATTTT. Its protein is CASSYRGQPGNTIYF.

This clonotype showed up many times. V and J are TRBV15 and TRBJ2-7; 8 bases agree with TRBD1. From germline, CDR1 is LNHNV and CDR2 YYDKDF (reference sequence). V lost 0 bases to trimming and J lost 0 bases; unmatched junction nucleotides: 7. This CDR3 region has 17 residues. The CDR3 reads CATSRDRGRGPSYEQYF. In DNA, the CDR3 is TGTGCCACCAGCAGAGATAGGGGCAGGGGGCCCTCCTACGAGCAGTACTTC. Looking up the rest from reference TRBV15 and TRBJ2-7 gives the full variable domain: DAMVIQNPRYQVTQFGKPVTLSCSQTLNHNVMYWYQQKSSQAPKLLFHYYDKDFNNEADTPDNFQSRRPNTSFCFLDIRSPGLGDTAMYLCATSRDRGRGPSYEQYFGPGTRLTVT.

This clonotype was observed many times. V gene TRBV5-1 combines with J gene TRBJ2-1; 10 positions match TRBD1. Germline V CDR1 and CDR2: SGHRS, YFSETQ. This CDR3 contains 14 residues. V gave up 2 bases and J gave up 7 bases; unmatched junction bases: 3. The CDR3 protein is CASSLDRGHNEQFF. The CDR3 nucleotides read TGCGCCAGCAGCTTAGACAGGGGGCATAATGAGCAGTTCTTC. The full variable domain, rest sourced from reference TRBV5-1 and TRBJ2-1, is KAGVTQTPRYLIKTRGQQVTLSCSPISGHRSVSWYQQTPGQGLQFLFEYFSETQRNKGNFPGRFSGRQFSNSRSEMNVSTLELGDSALYLCASSLDRGHNEQFFGPGTRLTVL.

This clonotype was observed at least ten times. The rearrangement joins TRBV7-8 to TRBJ2-2, with D possibly TRBD2 on 5 matching bases. V was clipped by 6 bases and J by 7 bases, with 18 bases between them. The CDR3 is 15 amino acids. Germline V CDR1 and CDR2: SGHVS, FQNEAQ. The CDR3 is CASSPVGGLNGELFF. The CDR3 DNA reads as TGTGCCAGCAGTCCCGTTGGTGGACTTAACGGGGAGCTGTTTTTT.